The clone carrying this TCR beta chain appeared a few times. What it binds is unknown. A read error is possible here, since a much larger clone lies one base away. Authors of the study amplified TCR beta CDR3 regions from RNA transcripts. Initially, a first-round RT-PCR of the TCR CDR3 employed the HTBI primer set. TCRdb reprocessed the multiplex PCR reads with MiXCR, giving one entry per CDR3 protein. The data contain hundreds of thousands of distinct CDR3 sequences, about 16% of them singletons. This CDR3 is built from 16 residues. Germline values: CDR1 LGHDT, CDR2 YNNKEL (reference sequence). These data are taken from a study of T cells in Graves' hyperthyroidism and ophthalmopathy. General study points: Ophthalmopathy was separated from stable hyperthyroidism by a 13 V-J model. Ophthalmopathy got predicted by the model a median approximately six months before its onset.

Ophthalmopathy patients had moderate-to-severe active disease, CAS ≥3, NOSPECS ≥4, and disease duration under 3 months. The diagnostic basis comprised clinical symptoms, serum thyroxine and TRAb, thyroid ultrasound and orbital computed tomography. The rearrangement links TRBV3-1 to TRBJ1-1, with D maybe TRBD1 (5 bases). Sequencing was carried out using blood. The receptor comes from a woman aged 40 to 50 with Graves' ophthalmopathy. CDR3 in amino acids: CASSQVGRQLNTEASF. In nucleotides, the CDR3 is TGTGCCAGCAGCCAAGTCGGGCGACAGCTGAACACTGAAGCTTCCTTT.